Presented here are 22 T cell receptor beta chains from one specimen sequenced in a study of blood T cell repertoires in COVID-19. Data came from immunoSEQ multiplex PCR; TCRdb stores just in-frame clones and leaves some out. The repertoire holds around 230,000 clones, with approximately 78% as singletons. The sample taken for sequencing was peripheral blood. Receptors were obtained from a woman aged 55-70 years with active or convalescent COVID-19.

The chain combines TRBV19 with TRBJ1-2; 7 nucleotides agree with TRBD1. Losses at the gene ends were 5 bases for V and 0 bases for J; bases not matched to a gene: 3. From germline, CDR1 is LNHDA and CDR2 SQIVND (reference sequence). CDR3 size: 14 residues. CDR3 sequence: CASSVGTANYGYTF. DNA for the CDR3: TGTGCCAGTAGTGTCGGGACAGCTAACTATGGCTACACCTTC.

This clone has just a few counts. The chain combines TRBV6-7 with TRBJ1-6; D unclear. TRBV6-7 is sorted into the ORF group, with uncertain function. The V and J ends lost 6 bases and 7 bases respectively, with 10 bases between them. This CDR3 spans 13 amino acids. CDR3 loop: CASSLKRNSPLHF. CDR3 bases: TGTGCCAGCAGCCTAAAACGGAATTCACCCCTCCACTTT.

CDR3 residues: CASSPLGLAGGRRTGELFF. The DNA for the CDR3 is TGTGCCAGCAGTCCGTTGGGACTAGCGGGGGGCCGTAGGACCGGGGAGCTGTTTTTT. This chain uses TRBV6-6 with TRBJ2-2; TRBD2 aligns across 15 bases. Germline values: CDR1 MNHNY, CDR2 SVGAGI (reference sequence). The CDR3 has 19 residues. With V trimmed by 5 bases and J by 5 bases, 12 bases remained unmatched.

The chain uses TRBV7-2 and TRBJ2-4; D may be TRBD2 (5 bases). Between the trimmed V and J ends, which lost 1 base and 0 bases, there was a span of 10 bases. The CDR3 has 16 residues. CDR1 and CDR2 from the germline V gene are SGHTA and FQGNSA. CDR3 protein: CASSLVGIVAKNIQYF. Written as DNA, the CDR3 is TGTGCCAGCAGCTTAGTCGGGATTGTAGCCAAAAACATTCAGTACTTC.

The chain couples TRBV5-1 to TRBJ1-4; 11 nucleotides line up with TRBD1. V shed 3 bases, J shed 8 bases, and the junction held 3 bases outside the gene matches. The CDR3 contains 14 residues. CDR1 SGHRS and CDR2 YFSETQ come from the germline V gene. CDR3 coding DNA: TGCGCCAGCAGCTGGACAGGGGGCGGGGAAAAACTGTTTTTT. Its translation is CASSWTGGGEKLFF.

This chain connects TRBV29-1 to TRBJ2-3, with D possibly matching TRBD1 (6 bases). The CDR3 runs 13 residues. CDR1 SQVTM and CDR2 ANQGSEA come from the germline V gene. V was trimmed by 8 bases and J by 0 bases, leaving 12 bases between them. DNA for the CDR3: TGCAGCCTTGGGGGCCGTAGCACAGATACGCAGTATTTT. Translation: CSLGGRSTDTQYF.

The rearrangement uses TRBV18 and TRBJ2-5, with D possibly being TRBD1 (6 bases). V lost 11 bases and J lost 9, with 28 bases in between. This CDR3 is 15 amino acids long. Germline assignment: CDR1 KGHSH and CDR2 LQKENI. The chain's CDR3 is CADPQGRVLIRAQYF. The CDR3 DNA sequence: TGTGCCGACCCCCAGGGGCGGGTCTTGATTAGGGCCCAGTACTTC.

The rearrangement uses TRBV11-2 and TRBJ2-7, with 9 bases fitting TRBD2. The V gene end was trimmed by 5 bases and the J gene end by 2 bases; junction bases not matched to a gene: 10. The length of the CDR3 is 16 residues. Germline CDR1 and CDR2: SGHAT and FQNNGV. The DNA for the CDR3 is TGTGCCAGCAGCATCCCGGGAAGCGGGGGGACCTACGAGCAGTACTTC. Its translation: CASSIPGSGGTYEQYF.

CDR3 loop: CASSLGWGRNTEAFF. In DNA, the CDR3 is TGCGCCAGCAGCTTGGGTTGGGGGCGGAACACTGAAGCTTTCTTT. V gene TRBV5-1 combines with J gene TRBJ1-1, with D tentatively TRBD1 (6 bases). V dropped 0 bases and J dropped 1 base, with 10 bases sitting between them. From germline, CDR1 is SGHRS and CDR2 YFSETQ. The CDR3 runs to 15 residues.

V usage is TRBV5-6 and J usage is TRBJ2-2, with 8 bases matching TRBD2. After removal of 4 bases from V and 6 bases from J, the junction contained 5 bases not matched to a gene. CDR3 length equals 14 residues. Germline V lookup: CDR1 SGHDT, CDR2 YYEEEE. CDR3 sequence: CASSVGGAAGELFF. The DNA for the CDR3 is TGTGCCAGCAGCGTCGGGGGGGCCGCCGGGGAGCTGTTTTTT.

This chain joins TRBV18 and TRBJ1-2; the D gene is possibly TRBD1 (5 bases). CDR3 length: 13 residues. V lost 3 bases to trimming and J lost 5 bases, with 10 bases between them. Germline assignment: CDR1 KGHSH and CDR2 LQKENI. The CDR3 nucleotides are TGTGCCAGCTCACCCGATGGGGCTTATGGCTACACCTTC. Translating it yields CASSPDGAYGYTF.

A few counts support this clone. The chain employs TRBV5-6 and TRBJ1-4; the match to TRBD1 covers 8 bases. Germline V gives CDR1 SGHDT, CDR2 YYEEEE. After removal of 4 bases from V and 4 bases from J, the junction contained 9 bases not matched to a gene. The CDR3 spans 16 residues. Written as DNA, the CDR3 is TGTGCCAGCAGCAGATTTACGGGACAGGTTAATGAAAAACTGTTTTTT. Its translation is CASSRFTGQVNEKLFF.

This chain connects TRBV5-6 to TRBJ1-5, with a possible D match to TRBD1 (6 bases). V lost 5 bases to trimming and J lost 7 bases, with 16 bases between them. The germline gives CDR1 SGHDT, CDR2 YYEEEE. CDR3 length equals 14 residues. CDR3 sequence: CASRIWGGRQPQHF. The CDR3 DNA is TGTGCCAGCAGGATTTGGGGGGGGCGGCAGCCCCAGCATTTT.

This clone was counted once. This chain joins TRBV28 and TRBJ1-5; possibly TRBD1 for D (5 bases). Germline values: CDR1 MDHEN, CDR2 SYDVKM. CDR3 length equals 15 residues. Trimming removed 1 base at V and 2 bases at J, with 9 bases between. CDR3 sequence: CASSLLGGGNQPQHF. The CDR3 nucleotides are TGTGCCAGCAGTTTATTGGGGGGTGGCAATCAGCCCCAGCATTTT.

This clone occurred once. This chain joins TRBV6-4 and TRBJ2-1; TRBD2 agrees at 9 bases. Germline V gene sequence: CDR1 MRHNA, CDR2 SNTAGT. The length of the CDR3 is 15 residues. The V segment lost 4 bases and the J segment 4 bases; nucleotides outside the gene matches: 5. The CDR3 region is CASSVKLAGYNEQFF. Here the CDR3 DNA reads TGTGCCAGCAGTGTAAAGCTAGCGGGGTACAATGAGCAGTTCTTC.

The rearrangement uses TRBV5-6 and TRBJ2-7; TRBD1 matches 7 bases. The CDR3 contains 15 residues. Trimming cost V 2 bases and J 5 bases; bases outside gene matches: 10. Germline CDR1 is SGHDT and CDR2 is YYEEEE. The CDR3 bases are TGTGCCAGCAGCTTCTATGGGCACAGGGGAAACGAGCAGTACTTC. Residues: CASSFYGHRGNEQYF.

The V call is TRBV9, the J call TRBJ2-7, with D possibly TRBD1 on 5 matching bases. Between the trimmed V and J ends, which lost 3 bases and 4 bases, there was a span of 14 bases. The germline gives CDR1 SGDLS, CDR2 YYNGEE. The CDR3 has 14 amino acids. The CDR3 nucleotides read TGTGCCAGCAGCGCCCCAGGACAACAATACGAGCAGTACTTC. The encoded protein is CASSAPGQQYEQYF.

To note about this clone: Other DNA sequences in the sample encode the same CDR3. In nucleotides, the CDR3 is TGTGCCAGCAGCGTAGGGGGACAGGGGAATGAAAAACTGTTTTTT. It specifies CASSVGGQGNEKLFF. The rearrangement uses TRBV9 and TRBJ1-4; 10 nucleotides line up with TRBD1. The CDR3 is 15 amino acids. Germline V gives CDR1 SGDLS, CDR2 YYNGEE. Germline trimming cut 0 bases from V and 5 bases from J; bases unmatched to any gene: 1.

CDR3 nucleotide sequence: TGTGCCAGCAGCTCCGGGACAGGAAACTATGGCTACACCTTC. It codes for CASSSGTGNYGYTF. V is TRBV7-9 and J is TRBJ1-2; TRBD1 aligns across 8 bases. From germline, CDR1 is SEHNR and CDR2 FQNEAQ (reference sequence). The CDR3 is 14 amino acids. The V segment lost 4 bases and the J segment 2 bases; nucleotides outside the gene matches: 3.

J is TRBJ2-3 and V is TRBV5-8; D unresolved. V was cut by 2 bases and J by 7 bases, with 8 bases left in between. The CDR3 runs 12 residues. Germline loops: CDR1 SGHTS, CDR2 YDEGEE. In DNA form, the CDR3 reads TGTGCCAGCAGCTTTAGTCGTCATACGCAGTATTTT. Translated, it gives CASSFSRHTQYF.

This clone occurred a few times. This rearrangement joins TRBV6-6 to TRBJ1-1; TRBD1 matches 8 bases. Germline V gene data show CDR1 as MNHNY and CDR2 as SVGAGI (reference sequence). CDR3 size: 14 residues. With V trimmed by 4 bases and J by 6 bases, 7 bases remained unmatched. The CDR3 coding sequence is TGTGCCAGCAGTTCCCAGGGGGCGGGGGCTGAAGCTTTCTTT. Amino acid sequence: CASSSQGAGAEAFF.

The gene calls are TRBV5-4 and TRBJ1-2, with TRBD1 identical over 9 bases. The CDR3 sequence is 14 residues long. V shed 1 base and J 6 bases; nucleotides not matched to a gene: 4. Germline assignment: CDR1 SGHNT and CDR2 YYREEE (reference sequence). The CDR3 protein is CASSLTGGVDGYTF. DNA for the CDR3: TGTGCCAGCAGCTTGACAGGGGGCGTGGATGGCTACACCTTC.